This T cell receptor (beta chain) was identified in a study of T cell changes during pregnancy in multiple sclerosis. V lost 5 bases and J lost 5; bases outside the gene matches: 7. This CDR3 is 16 amino acids long. Germline CDR1 LNHDA, CDR2 SQIVND (reference sequence). Sequenced by immunoSEQ multiplex PCR; TCRdb stores in-frame clones only, minus some. The table records tens of thousands of clones, roughly nine tenths of them present only once. The rearrangement joins TRBV19 to TRBJ2-5; 14 bases align to TRBD2. The TCR was taken from a female donor with multiple sclerosis, enrolled in a pregnancy study. Sequenced material: CD4+ T cells from peripheral blood mononuclear cells, taken after pregnancy. CDR3 sequence reads: CASSPGTSGRQETQYF. Here the CDR3 DNA reads TGTGCCAGTAGTCCCGGGACTAGCGGGAGACAGGAGACCCAGTACTTC. Using reference TRBV19 and TRBJ2-5 for the parts outside the CDR3, the full variable domain is DGGITQSPKYLFRKEGQNVTLSCEQNLNHDAMYWYRQDPGQGLRLIYYSQIVNDFQKGDIAEGYSVSREKKESFPLTVTSAQKNPTAFYLCASSPGTSGRQETQYFGPGTRLLVL.